Each of the 19 T cell receptor beta chains below was sequenced from the same sample in a study of OX40 agonist ivuxolimab in advanced cancers. Sequenced by immunoSEQ multiplex PCR; TCRdb stores in-frame clones only, minus some. The sample shows over 35,000 clones, just under 90% of them seen only once. The sample here was CD4+ or CD8+ T cells sorted from blood, taken in a trial of the OX40 agonist ivuxolimab. Every receptor here comes from an adult with an advanced solid tumor such as melanoma, head and neck, liver or kidney cancer.

The chain has TRBV5-6 and TRBJ1-2; tentative D call: TRBD1 (6 bases). Germline V CDR1 and CDR2: SGHDT, YYEEEE. V shed 0 bases and J shed 8 bases, with 17 bases lying between them. This CDR3 spans 15 amino acids. The CDR3 region is CASSLARGFALGYTF. DNA for the CDR3: TGTGCCAGCAGCTTGGCCAGGGGCTTCGCCCTCGGCTACACCTTC. Filled out from reference TRBV5-6 and TRBJ1-2, the complete variable domain reads DAGVTQSPTHLIKTRGQQVTLRCSPKSGHDTVSWYQQALGQGPQFIFQYYEEEERQRGNFPDRFSGHQFPNYSSELNVNALLLGDSALYLCASSLARGFALGYTFGSGTRLTVV.

V is TRBV11-2 and J is TRBJ2-1; 10 positions match TRBD2. Losses at the gene ends were 1 base for V and 4 bases for J; bases not matched to a gene: 7. CDR1 is SGHAT, CDR2 FQNNGV, per germline. The CDR3 sequence is 17 residues long. The CDR3 protein is CASSLAPSGRSYNEQFF. The CDR3 coding sequence is TGTGCCAGCAGCTTAGCTCCTAGCGGGAGATCTTACAATGAGCAGTTCTTC.

The rearrangement links TRBV28 to TRBJ1-4; D uncertain. The germline gives CDR1 MDHEN, CDR2 SYDVKM. This CDR3 spans 14 amino acids. V shed 3 bases and J shed 4 bases, with 9 bases lying between them. CDR3 DNA: TGTGCCAGCAGTTTCCATAGCTTTAATGAAAAACTGTTTTTT. Encoded protein: CASSFHSFNEKLFF.

This chain joins TRBV5-5 and TRBJ2-2; unclear D gene. Germline CDR1 reads SGHKS; CDR2 reads YYEKEE (reference sequence). The CDR3 extends over 12 amino acids. V was trimmed by 0 bases and J by 10 bases, leaving 7 bases between them. The CDR3 region has the DNA TGTGCCAGCAGCTTGGCCTGGGCGGAGCTGTTTTTT. It translates to CASSLAWAELFF.

This chain uses TRBV11-2 with TRBJ2-5; 8 bases match TRBD2. CDR1 SGHAT and CDR2 FQNNGV come from the germline V gene. The CDR3 contains 16 residues. V lost 3 bases to trimming and J lost 5 bases; unmatched junction nucleotides: 11. CDR3 sequence: CASSFGRTSRSETQYF. The DNA of the CDR3 is TGTGCCAGCAGCTTTGGAAGGACTAGCCGATCGGAGACCCAGTACTTC.

The chain employs TRBV6-5 and TRBJ1-5, with 9 bases fitting TRBD1. CDR1 is MNHEY, CDR2 SVGAGI, per germline. V shed 6 bases, J shed 5 bases, and the junction held 8 bases outside the gene matches. This CDR3 comprises 15 residues. The CDR3 loop is CASSPRDREDQPQHF. The CDR3 region has the DNA TGTGCCAGCAGCCCCCGGGACAGGGAAGATCAGCCCCAGCATTTT.

The chain uses TRBV5-3 and TRBJ2-1; 15 bases align to TRBD2. TRBV5-3 is placed among ORFs of uncertain function. V shed 6 bases and J 5 bases; nucleotides not matched to a gene: 15. CDR3 size: 19 residues. The CDR3 DNA sequence: TGTGCCAGAAAAGACCCCCGACGGACTAGCGGGGGGGCGGACAATGAGCAGTTCTTC. Protein sequence: CARKDPRRTSGGADNEQFF.

The table lists this clone with a count of one. The rearrangement links TRBV5-1 to TRBJ2-5; the D gene is possibly TRBD1 (6 bases). Looked up from germline, CDR1 is SGHRS and CDR2 is YFSETQ. The CDR3 covers 13 residues. V was shortened by 7 bases and J by 0 bases, with 10 bases between the two germline ends. CDR3 nucleotides: TGCGCCAGCTTCAGGACAGACCAAGAGACCCAGTACTTC. Residues: CASFRTDQETQYF.

The gene calls are TRBV4-1 and TRBJ2-3; D is tentatively TRBD1 or TRBD2 (6 bases each). Germline V gives CDR1 MGHRA, CDR2 YSYEKL. The ends were cut back, 4 bases at V and 2 bases at J, with 16 bases in the middle. The CDR3 is 16 amino acids. CDR3 region: CASSLYLGGPTDTQYF. CDR3 DNA: TGCGCCAGCAGCCTCTATTTAGGGGGGCCCACAGATACGCAGTATTTT.

The chain uses TRBV18 and TRBJ2-7; D uncertain. The CDR3 sequence is 14 residues long. Germline values: CDR1 KGHSH, CDR2 LQKENI. Trimming stripped 3 bases from V and 4 bases from J, with 13 bases between. The CDR3 reads CASSPTEYPYEQYF. The CDR3 nucleotides are TGTGCCAGCTCACCCACGGAGTATCCTTACGAGCAGTACTTC. The full variable domain, rest sourced from reference TRBV18 and TRBJ2-7, is NAGVMQNPRHLVRRRGQEARLRCSPMKGHSHVYWYRQLPEEGLKFMVYLQKENIIDESGMPKERFSAEFPKEGPSILRIQQVVRGDSAAYFCASSPTEYPYEQYFGPGTRLTVT.

This chain connects TRBV7-2 to TRBJ2-7, with a possible D match to TRBD2 (7 bases). Germline V CDR1 and CDR2: SGHTA, FQGNSA. The CDR3 length is 15 residues. V was clipped by 5 bases and J by 7 bases, with 21 bases between them. CDR3 residues: CASSLFLGGPREQYF. CDR3 coding DNA: TGTGCCAGCAGCCTTTTCCTGGGGGGGCCTCGGGAGCAGTACTTC.

The CDR3 DNA sequence: TGTGCCAGTACCGCAATGGGGGCCTCTGGGGCCAACGTCCTGACTTTC. Protein product: CASTAMGASGANVLTF. V is TRBV19 and J is TRBJ2-6, with a tentative D call TRBD1 (6 bases). CDR1 and CDR2 from the germline V gene are LNHDA and SQIVND (reference sequence). V lost 7 bases to trimming and J lost 0 bases, with 13 bases between them. The CDR3 totals 16 residues.

This chain connects TRBV25-1 to TRBJ2-1; 15 bases map to TRBD2. J gave up 6 bases and V 4 bases, and 4 bases lay outside the gene matches. Germline V gene lookup returns CDR1 MGHDK and CDR2 SYGVNS. The CDR3 totals 16 residues. This chain's CDR3 is CASSGRTSGGANEQFF. CDR3 DNA: TGTGCCAGCAGTGGGCGGACTAGCGGGGGGGCCAATGAGCAGTTCTTC.

The gene calls are TRBV7-3 and TRBJ2-1, with D perhaps TRBD2 (5 bases). CDR3 length: 13 residues. V lost 6 bases and J 2 bases, leaving 8 bases between the germline ends. The germline CDR1 and CDR2 sequences are SGHTA and FQGTGA. CDR3 sequence: CASSNGAYNEQFF. In DNA, the CDR3 is TGTGCCAGCAGTAACGGGGCCTACAATGAGCAGTTCTTC.

This rearrangement joins TRBV6-4 to TRBJ1-2; D perhaps matches TRBD1 (5 bases). CDR3 length: 15 amino acids. V lost 6 bases to trimming and J lost 5 bases, with 19 bases between them. Germline V gene sequence: CDR1 MRHNA, CDR2 SNTAGT. CDR3 in amino acids: CASRISSTGPYGYTF. The DNA for the CDR3 is TGTGCCAGCAGGATAAGTTCGACGGGACCGTATGGCTACACCTTC.

The genes are TRBV7-2 and TRBJ2-2, with 10 positions matching TRBD2. After removal of 9 bases from V and 5 bases from J, the junction contained 6 bases not matched to a gene. Germline-derived CDR1 and CDR2 are SGHTA and FQGNSA. The CDR3 contains 14 residues. The CDR3 DNA reads as TGTGCCAGGGCGCCGGGACTAGCGACCGGGGAGCTGTTTTTT. It codes for CARAPGLATGELFF.

The rearrangement uses TRBV29-1 and TRBJ1-2; tentative D call: TRBD1 (6 bases). The CDR3 runs to 16 residues. V lost 0 bases, J lost 2 bases, and 16 bases lay in between. Germline V lookup: CDR1 SQVTM, CDR2 ANQGSEA. The CDR3, as DNA: TGCAGCGTTGAAGATCTTTTACAGGGCTGGAACTATGGCTACACCTTC. Protein: CSVEDLLQGWNYGYTF.

This clone was found once. The chain couples TRBV15 to TRBJ2-2; 12 bases line up with TRBD2. The length of the CDR3 is 17 residues. Germline lookup yields CDR1 LNHNV and CDR2 YYDKDF (reference sequence). Trimming took 5 bases from V and 6 from J; bases not matched to a gene: 10. In nucleotides, the CDR3 is TGTGCCACCAGCTTAACCGGACTAGCGGGGAGTCCCGGGGAGCTGTTTTTT. Its translation: CATSLTGLAGSPGELFF.

The chain is built from TRBV7-9 and TRBJ2-1, with 13 bases fitting TRBD2. Germline V lookup: CDR1 SEHNR, CDR2 FQNEAQ (reference sequence). Germline trimming cut 2 bases from V and 7 bases from J; bases unmatched to any gene: 8. CDR3 length equals 17 residues. The CDR3 protein is CASSLSIGLAGVNEQFF. The CDR3 DNA is TGTGCCAGCAGCTTATCCATCGGACTAGCGGGGGTAAATGAGCAGTTCTTC.